This TCR beta chain is drawn from a study of PD-1 blockade in classical Hodgkin lymphoma. This table comes from immunoSEQ multiplex PCR, and its TCRdb copy is limited to in-frame clones, with some not included. The profile shows more than 75,000 clones, roughly 91% of them singletons. The trim removed 4 bases at V and 3 bases at J, leaving 1 base unmatched. The CDR3 has 14 residues. Germline values: CDR1 MGHRA, CDR2 YSYEKL. General study findings and limits: Exclusion covered patients beginning nivolumab under 1 year post-ASCT.

Noted time point: cycle 4 day 1 (C4D1), after more than 5 weeks of nivolumab. Relapse was seen in all patients after autologous stem cell transplantation, and brentuximab vedotin exposure was variable. Points on this clone: The antigen is undetermined.

The TCR comes from a human donor with classical Hodgkin lymphoma. V and J are TRBV4-1 and TRBJ2-7; TRBD2 matches 12 bases. The sequencing used peripheral blood mononuclear cells (PBMCs), collected before the fourth cycle of nivolumab. This CDR3 is CASSLGLAGYEQYF. Written as DNA, the CDR3 is TGCGCCAGCAGCCTGGGACTAGCGGGCTACGAGCAGTACTTC.